In this sample, the clone carrying this T cell receptor beta chain turned up once. This CDR3 contains 17 residues. The germline V gene has CDR1 SGHTS and CDR2 YDEGEE. After removal of 3 bases from V and 5 bases from J, the junction contained 13 bases not matched to a gene. The sample is drawn from a study of blood T cell repertoires in COVID-19. Study overall: Nucleic acid was either cDNA or gDNA, and it came from T cells, B-cell-depleted T cells, or PBMCs.

TCRdb's table, derived via immunoSEQ multiplex PCR, lists solely in-frame clones and lacks some. The sample records 55,000 to 85,000 clones, approximately 77% being singletons. The chain recombines TRBV5-8 with TRBJ2-5; 10 bases are shared with TRBD1. Sequencing was performed on peripheral blood. The receptor's source is a woman aged 70-85 years with acute or convalescent COVID-19. The CDR3, as DNA: TGTGCCAGCAGCTACACTCCGGGACAGGGGATTCGGGAGACCCAGTACTTC. Its translation: CASSYTPGQGIRETQYF.